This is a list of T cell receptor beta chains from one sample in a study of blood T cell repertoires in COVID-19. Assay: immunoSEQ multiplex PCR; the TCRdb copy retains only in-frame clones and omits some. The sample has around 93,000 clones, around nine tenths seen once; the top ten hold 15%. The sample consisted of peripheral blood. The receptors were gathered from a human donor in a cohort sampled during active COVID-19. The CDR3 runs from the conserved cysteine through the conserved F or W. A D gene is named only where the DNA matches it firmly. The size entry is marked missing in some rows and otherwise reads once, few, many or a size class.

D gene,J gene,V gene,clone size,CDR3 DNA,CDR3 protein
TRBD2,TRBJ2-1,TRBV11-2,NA,TGTGCCAGCAGCTTTTGGCTAGCGGACTACAATGAGCAGTTCTTC,CASSFWLADYNEQFF
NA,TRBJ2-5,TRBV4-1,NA,TGCGCCAGCAGCCAAGGCGATATTACAGGGTTAGAGACCCAGTACTTC,CASSQGDITGLETQYF
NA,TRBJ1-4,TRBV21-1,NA,TGTGCCAGCGAGAGGAAATGGGAGGTTGGGAAAAAACTGTTTTTT,CASERKWEVGKKLFF
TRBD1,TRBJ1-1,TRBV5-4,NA,TGTGCCAGCAGCTTGCCGACAGGGGGGAGCACTGAAGCTTTCTTT,CASSLPTGGSTEAFF
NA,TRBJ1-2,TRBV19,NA,TGTGCCAGTAGTGTGACAGTAAACTATGGCTACACCTTC,CASSVTVNYGYTF
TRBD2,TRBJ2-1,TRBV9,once,TGTGCCAGCAGCGGCCAGCGGGGGGGCCTTTATGAGCAGTTCTTC,CASSGQRGGLYEQFF
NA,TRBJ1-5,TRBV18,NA,TGTGCCAGCTCACCACCCGGCGGTAGCAATCAGCCCCAGCATTTT,CASSPPGGSNQPQHF
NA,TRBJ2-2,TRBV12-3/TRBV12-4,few,TGTGCCAGCAGTCCTCCGAACACCGGGGAGCTGTTTTTT,CASSPPNTGELFF
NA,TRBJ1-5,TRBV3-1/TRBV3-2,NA,TGTGCCAGCAGCCGACAGAATAGCAATCAGCCCCAGCATTTT,CASSRQNSNQPQHF
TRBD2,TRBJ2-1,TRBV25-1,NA,TGTGCCAGCAGTGTGCTAGCGGGAATTGAGCAGTTCTTC,CASSVLAGIEQFF
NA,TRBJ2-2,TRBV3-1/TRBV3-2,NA,TGTGCCAGCAGCCGGACTACTTCAGGGATGCCGAACACCGGGGAGCTGTTTTTT,CASSRTTSGMPNTGELFF
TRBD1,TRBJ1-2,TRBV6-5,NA,TGTGCCAGCAGTAACGGGACAGTCTATGGCTACACCTTC,CASSNGTVYGYTF
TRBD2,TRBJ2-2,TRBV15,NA,TGTGCCACCAGCAAGTGGTCAAGCGGGGGCCACACCGGGGAGCTGTTTTTT,CATSKWSSGGHTGELFF
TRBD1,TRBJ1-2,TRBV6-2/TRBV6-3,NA,TGTGCCAGCAGTTACCCCGGACAGGACGCTAACTATGGCTACACCTTC,CASSYPGQDANYGYTF
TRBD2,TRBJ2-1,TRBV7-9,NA,TGTGCCAGCAGCTTAAGTACTAGCGCGAGCTCCTACAATGAGCAGTTCTTC,CASSLSTSASSYNEQFF
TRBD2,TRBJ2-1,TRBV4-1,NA,TGCGCCAGCAGCCAAGATGACCCTAGCGGGAGGGTTGATGAGCAGTTCTTC,CASSQDDPSGRVDEQFF
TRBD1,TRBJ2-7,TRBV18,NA,TGTGCCAGCTCACCACCTGGGACAGGCTACTACGAGCAGTACTTC,CASSPPGTGYYEQYF
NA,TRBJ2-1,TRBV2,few,TGTGCCAGCAGAACGGGAGTGGGCAATGAGCAGTTCTTC,CASRTGVGNEQFF
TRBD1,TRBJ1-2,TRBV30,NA,TGTGCCTGGAGCGGGGACAGGGGGGAATATGGCTACACCTTC,CAWSGDRGEYGYTF
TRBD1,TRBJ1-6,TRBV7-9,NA,TGTGCCAGCAGCAATGACAGGGACTCACTCGGTTCACCCCTCCACTTT,CASSNDRDSLGSPLHF
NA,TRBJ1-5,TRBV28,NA,TGTGCCAGCACCCCTCTGGGAGAGAGCCTCAATCAGCCCCAGCATTTT,CASTPLGESLNQPQHF
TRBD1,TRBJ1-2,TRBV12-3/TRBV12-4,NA,TGTGCCAGCAGCCCAACAGGGGTCTATGGCTACACCTTC,CASSPTGVYGYTF
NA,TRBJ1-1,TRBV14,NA,TGTGCCAGCAGCCCCATAGCTTTGAACACTGAAGCTTTCTTT,CASSPIALNTEAFF
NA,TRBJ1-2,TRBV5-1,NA,TGCGCCAGCAGCTTGCCCTATGCGTCCCAGGGTGGTGGCTACACCTTC,CASSLPYASQGGGYTF
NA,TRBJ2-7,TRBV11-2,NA,TGTGCCAGCAGCTTAGTGGGAGCCTACGAGCAGTACTTC,CASSLVGAYEQYF
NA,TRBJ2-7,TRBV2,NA,TGTGCCGTGCACTCCCGGGACAACTCCTACGAGCAGTACTTC,CAVHSRDNSYEQYF
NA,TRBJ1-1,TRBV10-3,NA,TGTGCCATCGGCGAGGGTTACACTGAAGCTTTCTTT,CAIGEGYTEAFF
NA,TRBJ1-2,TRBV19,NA,TGTGCCAGTAGTATCTTTGGGGGGGTCTCCAACTATGGCTACACCTTC,CASSIFGGVSNYGYTF
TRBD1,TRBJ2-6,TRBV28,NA,TGTGCCAGCAGTTTAGTGGGGACAGGAGTCTCTGGGGCCAACGTCCTGACTTTC,CASSLVGTGVSGANVLTF
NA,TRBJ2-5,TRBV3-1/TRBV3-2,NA,TGTGCCAGCAGCCAAGATAGTGGACTTGCGGGGACCCAGTACTTC,CASSQDSGLAGTQYF
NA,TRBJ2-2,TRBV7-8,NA,TGTGCCAGCAGTTACCCGGGGGACGGGGAGCTGTTTTTT,CASSYPGDGELFF
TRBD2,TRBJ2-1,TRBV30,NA,TGTGCCTGGAGCGATAAGCGGGGATACAATGAGCAGTTCTTC,CAWSDKRGYNEQFF
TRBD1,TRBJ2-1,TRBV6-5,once,TGTGCCAGCAGTTACACCGGGACAGGGGGAGGAAATGAGCAGTTCTTC,CASSYTGTGGGNEQFF
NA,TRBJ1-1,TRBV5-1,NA,TGCGCCAGCAGCGCGGACGGTTGGGGAGTAAACACTGAAGCTTTCTTT,CASSADGWGVNTEAFF
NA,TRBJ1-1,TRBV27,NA,TGTGCCAGCAGTAAGGGGGGGGCCGGGACTGAAGCTTTCTTT,CASSKGGAGTEAFF
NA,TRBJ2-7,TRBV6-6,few,TGTGCCAGCAGTTCCCTCCGGACTGTTCGGACCTACGAGCAGTACTTC,CASSSLRTVRTYEQYF
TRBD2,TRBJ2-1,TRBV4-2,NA,TGTGCCAGCAGCCAAGACGGGCTAGCGGGAGGAGATGAGCAGTTCTTC,CASSQDGLAGGDEQFF
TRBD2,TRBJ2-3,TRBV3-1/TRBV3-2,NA,TGTGCCAGCAGCCAAGGGACTAGCGGGACTTACGCTTCTACGCAGTATTTT,CASSQGTSGTYASTQYF
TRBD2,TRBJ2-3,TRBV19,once,TGTGCCAGTAGTATGACTAGCGGAACAGATACGCAGTATTTT,CASSMTSGTDTQYF
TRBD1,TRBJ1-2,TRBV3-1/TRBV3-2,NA,TGTGCCAGCAGCCAAGGCCAGGGGGCAGGTCTTGCCTATGGCTACACCTTC,CASSQGQGAGLAYGYTF
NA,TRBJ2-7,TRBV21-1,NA,TGTGCCAGCAGCAACCGACTAGCTGACCCCTACGAGCAGTACTTC,CASSNRLADPYEQYF
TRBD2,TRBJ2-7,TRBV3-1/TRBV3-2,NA,TGTGCCAGCAGCCAAGGGGTAATCTCATCGGGGGGTTACGAGCAGTACTTC,CASSQGVISSGGYEQYF
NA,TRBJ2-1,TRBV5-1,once,TGCGCCAGCAGCTTGGCGGACTGGAACAATGAGCAGTTCTTC,CASSLADWNNEQFF
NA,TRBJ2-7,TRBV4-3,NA,TGCGCCAGCAGTTCCGGGCTAGCATCCTACGAGCAGTACTTC,CASSSGLASYEQYF
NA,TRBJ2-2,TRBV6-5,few,TGTGCCAGCAGTTACGGCTCGGGTCTGTACACCGGGGAGCTGTTTTTT,CASSYGSGLYTGELFF
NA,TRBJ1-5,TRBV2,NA,TGTGCCAGCAGTGTACAGGGAAGCAATCAGCCCCAGCATTTT,CASSVQGSNQPQHF
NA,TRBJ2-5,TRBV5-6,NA,TGTGCCAGCAGCTTCCGGACAGAAGAGACCCAGTACTTC,CASSFRTEETQYF
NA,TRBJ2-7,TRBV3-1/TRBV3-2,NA,TGTGCCAGCAGCCATGGGGCCCTCTACGAGCAGTACTTC,CASSHGALYEQYF
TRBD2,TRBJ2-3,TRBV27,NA,TGTGCCAGCAGTTTATCAGAGGGGGCACTAGCGGGAGTTTCAGATACGCAGTATTTT,CASSLSEGALAGVSDTQYF
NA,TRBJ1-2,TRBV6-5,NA,TGTGCCAGCAGATCCGTGTATGAGGGCTACACCTTC,CASRSVYEGYTF
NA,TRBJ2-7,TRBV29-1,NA,TGCAGCGTTGTCTTGGGAGCGGGCCTCTCCTACGAGCAGTACTTC,CSVVLGAGLSYEQYF
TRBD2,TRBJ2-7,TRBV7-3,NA,TGTGCCAGCAGCCCGGGACTAGCGGGCGAGCAGTACTTC,CASSPGLAGEQYF
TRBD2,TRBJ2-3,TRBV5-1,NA,TGCGCCAGCAGCAAGGGGACTAGCGGGATCTCAGATACGCAGTATTTT,CASSKGTSGISDTQYF